Listed below are T cell receptor beta chains from one sample, sequenced in a study of blood T cell repertoires in COVID-19. Profiling relied on immunoSEQ multiplex PCR, and the TCRdb table lists in-frame clones only, not all of them. In the table there are some 290,000 clones, around 90% of which are singletons. The sample consisted of peripheral blood. These receptors all come from a woman aged 45-65 years who had recovered from COVID-19. The CDR3 runs from the conserved cysteine through the conserved F or W. A D gene is named only where the DNA matches it firmly. Where a row states a size, it is once, few, many or the class of an expanded clone; other rows omit it.

TRBV7-8,NA,TRBJ1-1,TRBD1,TGTGCCAGCAGCTCTCAAATGACAGGGGTCGAAGCTTTCTTT,CASSSQMTGVEAFF
TRBV30,NA,TRBJ1-5,NA,TGTGCCTGGAGTCGTCCCAATCAGCCCCAGCATTTT,CAWSRPNQPQHF
TRBV28,once,TRBJ1-2,NA,TGTGCCAGCAGTCTCACAGGGCCCTATGGCTACACCTTC,CASSLTGPYGYTF
TRBV10-1,NA,TRBJ2-1,TRBD1,TGCCGGAGTCGGACAGGGTTTGTTGATGAGCAGTTCTTC,CRSRTGFVDEQFF
TRBV6-6,once,TRBJ2-3,TRBD2,TGTGCCAGCAGCCCGGGACTAAGCACAGATACGCAGTATTTT,CASSPGLSTDTQYF
TRBV30,NA,TRBJ1-1,NA,TGTGCCTGGAGTGCAGGGGAATTCACTGAAGCTTTCTTT,CAWSAGEFTEAFF
TRBV7-2,NA,TRBJ1-2,NA,TGTGCCAGCAGCTCCCACTTGGGTAGAGGGAGGCGTGACTATGGCTACACCTTC,CASSSHLGRGRRDYGYTF
TRBV30,NA,TRBJ1-5,NA,TGTGCCTGGAGTGGGGGGCAAGGCCAGCCCCAGCATTTT,CAWSGGQGQPQHF
TRBV4-3,NA,TRBJ2-7,TRBD2,TGCGCCAGCAGCCAAGACCTAGCGGGAGAGGCGCAGTACTTC,CASSQDLAGEAQYF
TRBV19,NA,TRBJ1-1,NA,TGTGCCAGTATCGGACACCTGAACACTGAAGCTTTCTTT,CASIGHLNTEAFF
TRBV7-2,once,TRBJ1-3,TRBD1,TGTGCCAGCAGCCGGGGGACAGTTTCTTCTGGAAACACCATATATTTT,CASSRGTVSSGNTIYF
TRBV5-6,NA,TRBJ1-1,NA,TGTGCCAGCAGCAGGGGGGGCGCAACTGAAGCTTTCTTT,CASSRGGATEAFF
TRBV9,NA,TRBJ2-3,NA,TGTGCCAGCAGCGTAGGGAGTACAGATACGCAGTATTTT,CASSVGSTDTQYF
TRBV5-1,NA,TRBJ2-7,NA,TGCGCCAGCGGCCCCCCGCCGACAGGCTCGAGGGGGGAGCAGTACTTC,CASGPPPTGSRGEQYF
TRBV4-3,NA,TRBJ2-7,NA,TGCGCCAGCAGCCAAGATGAGCGCCAGGGATTCTACGAGCAGTACTTC,CASSQDERQGFYEQYF
TRBV24-1,NA,TRBJ2-1,TRBD2,TGTGCCACCAGTGAAGGCGGGAGCTATTACAATGAGCAGTTCTTC,CATSEGGSYYNEQFF
TRBV7-6,NA,TRBJ2-1,TRBD2,TGTGCCAGCAGCCCTACTAGTACTAGCGGGGGATACAATGAGCAGTTCTTC,CASSPTSTSGGYNEQFF
TRBV5-5,NA,TRBJ2-7,NA,TGTGCCAGCAGCTTTGGACAGTACGAGCAGTACTTC,CASSFGQYEQYF
TRBV13,NA,TRBJ1-4,NA,TGTGCCAGCAGCTCAGGGGAGGATAATGAAAAACTGTTTTTT,CASSSGEDNEKLFF
TRBV12-5,NA,TRBJ2-1,NA,TGTGCTAGTGGTTTGGGTATTGGGGAGTGGGGCTACAATGAGCAGTTCTTC,CASGLGIGEWGYNEQFF
TRBV5-1,NA,TRBJ2-7,TRBD1,TGCGCCAGCAGCTCGGGTACAGGGGGCCACTACGAGCAGTACTTC,CASSSGTGGHYEQYF
TRBV7-9,once,TRBJ1-1,NA,TGTGCCAGTGCAGAAACAGGCCTGAACACTGAAGCTTTCTTT,CASAETGLNTEAFF
TRBV9,NA,TRBJ2-1,TRBD2,TGTGCCAGCAGCGTAGATCCGGGGGGCTCCTACAATGAGCAGTTCTTC,CASSVDPGGSYNEQFF
TRBV30,NA,TRBJ1-6,TRBD1,TGTGCCTGGACCCGGGACAGGGAATTTGGTTTTCGGGGAAATTCACCCCTCCACTTT,CAWTRDREFGFRGNSPLHF
TRBV4-1,once,TRBJ1-2,NA,TGCGCCAGCAGCCAGGAACCTTACAGCTATGGCTACACCTTC,CASSQEPYSYGYTF
TRBV5-4,NA,TRBJ2-4,NA,TGTGCCAGCAGCTTGGAAGGGGTCGGAACCAAAAACATTCAGTACTTC,CASSLEGVGTKNIQYF
TRBV4-3,NA,TRBJ2-7,TRBD1,TGCGCCAGCAGCCAAGAAGGACAGGGAGGCTACGAGCAGTACTTC,CASSQEGQGGYEQYF
TRBV19,NA,TRBJ1-5,NA,TGTGCCAGTAGTCCGGGGACTGGGCAGGCTTCGAAGCCCCAGCATTTT,CASSPGTGQASKPQHF
TRBV4-3,NA,TRBJ1-6,NA,TGCGCCAGCAGCCAAGAGGCGGCCAATTCACCCCTCCACTTT,CASSQEAANSPLHF
TRBV9,NA,TRBJ2-2,TRBD2,TGTGCCAGCAGCGTAGGGACTAGCGGCGGGGAGCTGTTTTTT,CASSVGTSGGELFF
TRBV27,NA,TRBJ1-1,NA,TGTGCCAGCAGTTTGGGAGGGTTGTACACTGAAGCTTTCTTT,CASSLGGLYTEAFF
TRBV28,NA,TRBJ1-1,TRBD1,TGTGCCAGCAGAGATACCGGGACAGGATCTGAAGCTTTCTTT,CASRDTGTGSEAFF
TRBV7-2,NA,TRBJ2-7,TRBD2,TGTGCCAGCAGCTTAGCCACCCTATGGACTAGCGGGAGCTCCTACGAGCAGTACTTC,CASSLATLWTSGSSYEQYF
TRBV5-1,once,TRBJ1-4,NA,TGCGCCAGCAGCCCCCCGGACAGTTCCTCTCGTGAAAAACTGTTTTTT,CASSPPDSSSREKLFF
TRBV14,NA,TRBJ2-5,NA,TGTGCCAGCAGCCATATTACAGGGAGAGAGACCCAGTACTTC,CASSHITGRETQYF
TRBV20-1,NA,TRBJ2-7,TRBD2,TGCAGTGCAAGTGGGGGACTAGCGGGTGACTCCCCCTACGAGCAGTACTTC,CSASGGLAGDSPYEQYF
TRBV25-1,NA,TRBJ2-5,TRBD2,TGTGCCAGCAGGAATATCGCGGGGGGGCCCCCGGGAGAGACCCAGTACTTC,CASRNIAGGPPGETQYF
TRBV3-1/TRBV3-2,NA,TRBJ2-7,TRBD1,TGTGCCAGCAGCCAAGGGACAGGGAACTACGAGCAGTACTTC,CASSQGTGNYEQYF
TRBV19,NA,TRBJ1-5,NA,TGTGCCAGTAGTATCAGCTCTGGGGAGGACAAGAGCAATCAGCCCCAGCATTTT,CASSISSGEDKSNQPQHF
TRBV5-1,once,TRBJ2-7,TRBD1,TGCGCCAGCAGCTTGATAGGACAGGACTACGAGCAGTACTTC,CASSLIGQDYEQYF
TRBV5-1,NA,TRBJ2-2,NA,TGCGCCAGCAGCTTGTCACCCGGGTCGATCGGGGAGCTGTTTTTT,CASSLSPGSIGELFF
TRBV7-2,NA,TRBJ1-1,TRBD1,TGTGCCAGCAGCTTCGCACAGGGGACTGAAGCTTTCTTT,CASSFAQGTEAFF
TRBV30,NA,TRBJ1-2,TRBD1,TGTGCCTGGTACCGGGACAGGGTGGTCGGCTATGGCTACACCTTC,CAWYRDRVVGYGYTF
TRBV28,NA,TRBJ2-4,NA,TGTGCCAGCAGGACCGCCGGGACAACCCTCCGGGAGGCTATTCAGTACTTC,CASRTAGTTLREAIQYF
TRBV7-9,NA,TRBJ2-3,TRBD2,TGTGCCAGCAGCCAAGGGACTAGCGGGCCCACTAGCACAGATACGCAGTATTTT,CASSQGTSGPTSTDTQYF